This T cell receptor (beta chain) emerged from a study of blood T cell repertoires in COVID-19 (dated by TCRdb to 2018 to 2020). A note on the overall study: Collaborator samples came from the United States, Italy and Spain and covered acute and convalescent phases of COVID-19. A freely available public database, intended as a resource for researchers studying the immune response to SARS-CoV-2, is where the repertoires were released. Nearly every sample came with metadata listing a de-identified subject ID, COVID-19 status, age in years and sex. The material from the prospective study consisted of cDNA or gDNA derived from T cells, B-cell-depleted T cells, or PBMCs. Deeply sampled blood TCRbeta repertoires from subjects exposed to, actively infected with, or recovered from COVID-19 were included in the dataset. Where available, HLA class I and class II types were obtained from metadata supplied by the sample provider rather than from assay-based typing. Samples came from the ongoing ImmuneRACE study (first 160 participants) plus 1,254 subjects from 6 global collaborators.

Here is what the overall study found, with its caveats: Clinical and demographic metadata were provided uncurated, with the amount varying by source and participant.

Compared with germline, V lacks 0 bases and J lacks 1 base; bases without a gene match: 4. The germline V gene encodes CDR1 SGHRS and CDR2 YFSETQ. The cysteine opens and the phenylalanine closes a CDR3 of 15 amino acids. The sequence is cut down to CDR3 DNA, 45 bases in frame from base 1. Whole blood was collected in K2EDTA tubes by collaborating institutions according to the institutions' own protocols. For TCRbeta analysis, collaborator samples were shipped as frozen whole blood, as isolated PBMCs, or as DNA extracted from either sample type. TCRbeta CDR3 regions were amplified from genomic DNA by means of the immunoSEQ Assay, a bias-controlled multiplex PCR. On the study's bioinformatics: The number of nucleated cells in each sample was estimated by amplification of reference gene primers within the assay. To quantify the absolute abundance of each unique TCRbeta CDR3 rearrangement, sequence reads were collapsed and filtered. Productive Simpson clonality was computed per sample as the square root of Simpson's diversity index over productive rearrangements. TCRdb holds this immuneACCESS table with in-frame rearrangements only. Some clones are missing; in checked studies, unresolved V genes explain under half, and the rest has no known cause. Clone size and the V and J calls come from that table; the DNA yielded D and trimming. For this sample there are some 120,000 clones; around 84% appear just once. Clones ranked in the top ten supply approximately 1.5% of the sample.

As concerns this clone: There is no known antigen for this receptor. The input lacks base qualities; no much larger clone sits a single base away.

The receptor comes from a man in his forties with acute or convalescent COVID-19. The receptor chain draws on TRBV5-1 and TRBJ2-7, and TRBD1 matches 7 of the central bases. Source material: peripheral blood. The CDR3 corresponds to CASSLVPGGSYEQYF. The sequence in DNA is TGCGCCAGCAGCTTGGTTCCAGGGGGTTCCTACGAGCAGTACTTC.